This T cell receptor (beta chain) originates from a study of OX40 agonist ivuxolimab in advanced cancers. Overall study context: Patients undergoing dose escalation presented with hepatocellular carcinoma, melanoma, renal cell or head and neck cancer.

As regards this clone: Its antigen remains unknown.

The method was immunoSEQ multiplex PCR; TCRdb's version includes in-frame clones alone and lacks a portion of them. The sample includes some 58,000 clones, approximately 81% of them seen just once. Points from the study as a whole: At 0.1 to 3.0 mg/kg and by week 6, CD4+ and CD8+ T cells in the blood had expanded clonally. Among the least clonally expanded were partial responders at 0.1-3.0 mg/kg. No antigen was identified for the clonally expanded peripheral T cells.

CDR1 and CDR2 (germline): MNHEY, SVGAGI. Trimming took 0 bases from V and 11 from J, leaving 16 bases between them. There are 14 residues in the CDR3. The source was CD4+ or CD8+ T cells sorted from blood, collected in a trial of the OX40 agonist ivuxolimab. The receptor was isolated from an adult with an advanced solid tumor such as melanoma, head and neck, liver or kidney cancer. This chain uses TRBV6-5 with TRBJ1-1; D remains unclear. The CDR3 sequence is CASSYSNGLGRAFF. The CDR3, as DNA: TGTGCCAGCAGTTACTCGAACGGACTCGGGAGGGCTTTCTTT.